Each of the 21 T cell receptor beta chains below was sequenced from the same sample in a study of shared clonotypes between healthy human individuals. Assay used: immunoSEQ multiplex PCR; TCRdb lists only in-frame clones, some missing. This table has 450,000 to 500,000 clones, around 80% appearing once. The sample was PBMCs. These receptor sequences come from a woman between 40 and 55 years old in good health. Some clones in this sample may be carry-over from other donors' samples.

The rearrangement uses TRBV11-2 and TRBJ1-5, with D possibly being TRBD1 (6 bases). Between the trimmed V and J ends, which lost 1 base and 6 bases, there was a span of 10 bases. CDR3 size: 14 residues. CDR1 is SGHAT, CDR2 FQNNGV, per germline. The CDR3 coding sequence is TGTGCCAGCAGCTTAGGGGGGGCACGTCAGCCCCAGCATTTT. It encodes CASSLGGARQPQHF.

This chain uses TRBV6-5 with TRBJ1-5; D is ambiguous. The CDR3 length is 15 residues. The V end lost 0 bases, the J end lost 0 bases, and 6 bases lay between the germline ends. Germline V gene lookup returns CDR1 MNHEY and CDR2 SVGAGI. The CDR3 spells CASSYSHLSNQPQHF. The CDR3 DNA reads TGTGCCAGCAGTTACTCGCACCTTAGCAATCAGCCCCAGCATTTT.

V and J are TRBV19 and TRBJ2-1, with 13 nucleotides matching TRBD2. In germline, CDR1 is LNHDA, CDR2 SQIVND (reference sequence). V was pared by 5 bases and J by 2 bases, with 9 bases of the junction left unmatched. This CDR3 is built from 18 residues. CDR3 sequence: CASSPTSGRAGPYNEQFF. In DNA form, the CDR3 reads TGTGCCAGTAGTCCCACTAGCGGGAGGGCCGGCCCCTACAATGAGCAGTTCTTC.

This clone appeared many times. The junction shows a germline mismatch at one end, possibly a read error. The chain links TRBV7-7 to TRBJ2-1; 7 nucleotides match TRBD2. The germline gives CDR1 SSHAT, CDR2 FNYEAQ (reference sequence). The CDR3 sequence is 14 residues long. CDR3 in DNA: TGTGCTAGCAGCCGTTCTAGCGGTTACAATGAGCAGTTCTTC. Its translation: CASSRSSGYNEQFF.

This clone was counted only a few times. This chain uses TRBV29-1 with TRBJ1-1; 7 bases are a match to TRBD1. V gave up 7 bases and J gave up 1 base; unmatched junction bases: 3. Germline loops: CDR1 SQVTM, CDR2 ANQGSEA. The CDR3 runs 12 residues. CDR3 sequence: CSARQGNTEAFF. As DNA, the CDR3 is TGCAGCGCCCGACAGGGGAACACTGAAGCTTTCTTT.

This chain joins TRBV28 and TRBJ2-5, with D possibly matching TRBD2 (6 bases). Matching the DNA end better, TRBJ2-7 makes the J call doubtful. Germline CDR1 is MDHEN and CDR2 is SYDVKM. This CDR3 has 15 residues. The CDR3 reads CASSPGRSPLYEQYF. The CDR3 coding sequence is TGTGCCAGCAGTCCCGGGAGATCCCCCCTTTACGAGCAGTACTTC.

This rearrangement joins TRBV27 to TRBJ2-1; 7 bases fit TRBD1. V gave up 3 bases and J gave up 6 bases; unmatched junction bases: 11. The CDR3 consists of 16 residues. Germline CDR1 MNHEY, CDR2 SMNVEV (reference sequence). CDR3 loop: CASSFLDRITSNEQFF. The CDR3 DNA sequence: TGTGCCAGCAGTTTTCTGGACAGGATTACGTCCAATGAGCAGTTCTTC.

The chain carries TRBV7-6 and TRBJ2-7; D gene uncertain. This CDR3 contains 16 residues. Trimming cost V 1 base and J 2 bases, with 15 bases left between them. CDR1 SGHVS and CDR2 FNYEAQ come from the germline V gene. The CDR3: CASSLGGPPWAYEQYF. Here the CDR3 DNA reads TGTGCCAGCAGCTTAGGTGGACCCCCCTGGGCCTACGAGCAGTACTTC.

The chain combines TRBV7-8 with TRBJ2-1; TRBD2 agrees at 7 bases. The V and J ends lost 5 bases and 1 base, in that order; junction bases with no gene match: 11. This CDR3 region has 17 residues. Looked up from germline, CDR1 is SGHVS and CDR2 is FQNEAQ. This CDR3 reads CASSPDPLGLSYNEQFF. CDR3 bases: TGTGCCAGCAGCCCCGACCCTCTGGGACTATCCTACAATGAGCAGTTCTTC.

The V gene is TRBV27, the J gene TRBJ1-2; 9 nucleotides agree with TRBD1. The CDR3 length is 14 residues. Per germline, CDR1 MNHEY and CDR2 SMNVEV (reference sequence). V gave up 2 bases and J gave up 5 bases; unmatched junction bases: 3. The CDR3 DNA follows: TGTGCCAGCAGTTTAGACAGGGGGTCATATGGCTACACCTTC. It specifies CASSLDRGSYGYTF.

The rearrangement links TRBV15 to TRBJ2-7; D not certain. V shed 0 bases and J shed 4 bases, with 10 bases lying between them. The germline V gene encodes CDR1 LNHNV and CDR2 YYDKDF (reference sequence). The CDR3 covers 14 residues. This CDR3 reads CATSRDLWGYEQYF. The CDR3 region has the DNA TGTGCCACCAGCAGAGATTTATGGGGTTACGAGCAGTACTTC. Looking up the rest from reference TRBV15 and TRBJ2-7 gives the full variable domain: DAMVIQNPRYQVTQFGKPVTLSCSQTLNHNVMYWYQQKSSQAPKLLFHYYDKDFNNEADTPDNFQSRRPNTSFCFLDIRSPGLGDTAMYLCATSRDLWGYEQYFGPGTRLTVT.

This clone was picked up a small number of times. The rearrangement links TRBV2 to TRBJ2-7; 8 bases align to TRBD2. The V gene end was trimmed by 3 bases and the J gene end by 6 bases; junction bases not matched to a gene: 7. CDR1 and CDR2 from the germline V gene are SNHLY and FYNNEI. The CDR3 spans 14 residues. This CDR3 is CASSEGLGSGEQYF. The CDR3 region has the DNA TGTGCCAGCAGTGAGGGACTAGGGTCGGGCGAGCAGTACTTC.

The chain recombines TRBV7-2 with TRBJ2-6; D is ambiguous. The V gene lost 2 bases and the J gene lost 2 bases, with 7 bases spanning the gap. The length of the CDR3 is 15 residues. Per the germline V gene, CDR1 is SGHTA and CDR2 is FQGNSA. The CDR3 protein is CASSLMATGANVLTF. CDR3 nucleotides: TGTGCCAGCAGCTTAATGGCCACTGGGGCCAACGTCCTGACTTTC.

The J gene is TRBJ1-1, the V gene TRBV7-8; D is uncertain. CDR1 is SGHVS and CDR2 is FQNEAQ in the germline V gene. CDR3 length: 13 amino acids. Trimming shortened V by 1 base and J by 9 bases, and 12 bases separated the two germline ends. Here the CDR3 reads CASSLEPNLKAFF. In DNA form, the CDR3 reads TGTGCCAGCAGCTTAGAGCCTAATTTAAAAGCTTTCTTT.

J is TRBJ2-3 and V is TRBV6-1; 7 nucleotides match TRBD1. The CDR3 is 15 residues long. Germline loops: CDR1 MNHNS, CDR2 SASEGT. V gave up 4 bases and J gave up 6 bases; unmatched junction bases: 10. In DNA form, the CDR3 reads TGTGCCAGCAGTGGCCGGGACAAGGGGGCTGATACGCAGTATTTT. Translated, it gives CASSGRDKGADTQYF.

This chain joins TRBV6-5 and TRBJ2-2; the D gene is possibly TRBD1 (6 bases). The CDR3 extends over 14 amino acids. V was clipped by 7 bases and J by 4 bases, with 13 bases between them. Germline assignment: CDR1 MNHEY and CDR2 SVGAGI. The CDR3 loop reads CASNRDTGTGELFF. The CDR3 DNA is TGTGCCAGCAACCGGGACACGGGCACCGGGGAGCTGTTTTTT.

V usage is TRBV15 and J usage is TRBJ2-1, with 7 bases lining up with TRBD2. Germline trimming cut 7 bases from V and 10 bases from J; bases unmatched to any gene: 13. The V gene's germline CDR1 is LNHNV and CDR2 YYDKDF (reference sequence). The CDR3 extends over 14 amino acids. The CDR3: CATNTGGGGREQFF. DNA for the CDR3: TGTGCCACCAATACCGGTGGGGGAGGGCGGGAGCAGTTCTTC.

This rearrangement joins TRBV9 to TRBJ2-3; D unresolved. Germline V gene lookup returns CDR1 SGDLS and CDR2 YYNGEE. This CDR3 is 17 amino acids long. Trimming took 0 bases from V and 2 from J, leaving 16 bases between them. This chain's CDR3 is CASSVEDLRFPTDTQYF. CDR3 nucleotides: TGTGCCAGCAGCGTAGAGGATTTGCGATTCCCCACAGATACGCAGTATTTT. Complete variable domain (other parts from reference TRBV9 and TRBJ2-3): DSGVTQTPKHLITATGQRVTLRCSPRSGDLSVYWYQQSLDQGLQFLIQYYNGEERAKGNILERFSAQQFPDLHSELNLSSLELGDSALYFCASSVEDLRFPTDTQYFGPGTRLTVL.

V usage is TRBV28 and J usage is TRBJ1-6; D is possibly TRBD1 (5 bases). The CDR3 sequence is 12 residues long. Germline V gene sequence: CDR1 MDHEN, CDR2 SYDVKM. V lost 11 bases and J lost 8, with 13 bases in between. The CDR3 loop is CAAGRLDSPLHF. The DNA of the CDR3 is TGTGCCGCGGGACGGTTAGATTCACCCCTCCACTTT.

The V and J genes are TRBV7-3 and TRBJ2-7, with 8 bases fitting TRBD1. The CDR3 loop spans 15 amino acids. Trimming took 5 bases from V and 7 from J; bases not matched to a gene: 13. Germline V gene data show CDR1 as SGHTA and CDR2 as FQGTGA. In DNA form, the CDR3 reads TGTGCCAGCAGCGCACAGACAGGGGTAACGAGGGAGCAGTACTTC. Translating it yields CASSAQTGVTREQYF.

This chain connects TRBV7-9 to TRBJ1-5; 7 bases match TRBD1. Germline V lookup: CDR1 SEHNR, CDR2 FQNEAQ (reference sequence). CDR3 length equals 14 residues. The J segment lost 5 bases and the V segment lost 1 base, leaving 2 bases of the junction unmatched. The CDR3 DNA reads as TGTGCCAGCAGCTTAGGAGGGGGCGATCAGCCCCAGCATTTT. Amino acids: CASSLGGGDQPQHF.